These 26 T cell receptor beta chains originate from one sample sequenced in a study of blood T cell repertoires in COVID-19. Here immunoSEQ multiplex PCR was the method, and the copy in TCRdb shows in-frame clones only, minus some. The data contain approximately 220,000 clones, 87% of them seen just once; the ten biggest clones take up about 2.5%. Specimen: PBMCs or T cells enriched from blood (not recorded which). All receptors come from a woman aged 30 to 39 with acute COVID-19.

The CDR3 loop is CASSTRQRTDTQYF. CDR3 sequence (DNA): TGTGCCAGTAGTACCCGACAGCGCACAGATACGCAGTATTTT. The V gene is TRBV19, the J gene TRBJ2-3; D may be TRBD1 (5 bases). The CDR3 totals 14 residues. Germline CDR1 and CDR2: LNHDA and SQIVND (reference sequence). V dropped 4 bases and J dropped 1 base, with 9 bases sitting between them.

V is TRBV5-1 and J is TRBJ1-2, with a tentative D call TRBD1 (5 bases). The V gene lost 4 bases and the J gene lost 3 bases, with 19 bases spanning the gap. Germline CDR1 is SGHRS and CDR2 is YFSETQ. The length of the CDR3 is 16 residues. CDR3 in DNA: TGCGCCAGCAGCCTCCGCCACGACAGCCTGGACTATGGCTACACCTTC. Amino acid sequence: CASSLRHDSLDYGYTF.

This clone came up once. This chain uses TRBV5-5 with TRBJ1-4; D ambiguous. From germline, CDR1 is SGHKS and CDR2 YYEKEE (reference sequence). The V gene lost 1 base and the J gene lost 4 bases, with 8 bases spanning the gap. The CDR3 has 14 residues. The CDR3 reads CASSLLSVNEKLFF. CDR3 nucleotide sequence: TGTGCCAGCAGCTTGCTGTCAGTTAATGAAAAACTGTTTTTT.

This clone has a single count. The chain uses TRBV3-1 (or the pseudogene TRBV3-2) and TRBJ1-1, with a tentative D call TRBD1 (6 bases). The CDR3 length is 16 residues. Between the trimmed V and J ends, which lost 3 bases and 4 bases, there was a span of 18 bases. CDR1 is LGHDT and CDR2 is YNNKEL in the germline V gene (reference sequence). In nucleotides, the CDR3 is TGTGCCAGCAGCCATAACTGGGATCAGGGGTTCACTGAAGCTTTCTTT. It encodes CASSHNWDQGFTEAFF.

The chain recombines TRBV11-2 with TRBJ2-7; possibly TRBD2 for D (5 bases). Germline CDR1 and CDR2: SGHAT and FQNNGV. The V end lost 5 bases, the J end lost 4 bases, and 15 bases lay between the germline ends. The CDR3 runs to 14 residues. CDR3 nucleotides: TGTGCCAGCAGCCGGGGTGCAGGTAATTACGAGCAGTACTTC. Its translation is CASSRGAGNYEQYF.

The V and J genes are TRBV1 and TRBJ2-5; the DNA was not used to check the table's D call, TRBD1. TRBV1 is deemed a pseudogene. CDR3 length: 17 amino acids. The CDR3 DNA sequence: TGCACCAGCAGCCTCGCCCGGGTCGGACAGCCGGGAGAGACCCAGTACTTC. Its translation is CTSSLARVGQPGETQYF.

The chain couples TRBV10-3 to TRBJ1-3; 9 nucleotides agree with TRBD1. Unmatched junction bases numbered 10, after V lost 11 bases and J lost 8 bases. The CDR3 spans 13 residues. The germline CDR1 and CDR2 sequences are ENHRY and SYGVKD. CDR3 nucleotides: TGTGCCTTTTCACAGGGGGCGGAATACACCATATATTTT. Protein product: CAFSQGAEYTIYF.

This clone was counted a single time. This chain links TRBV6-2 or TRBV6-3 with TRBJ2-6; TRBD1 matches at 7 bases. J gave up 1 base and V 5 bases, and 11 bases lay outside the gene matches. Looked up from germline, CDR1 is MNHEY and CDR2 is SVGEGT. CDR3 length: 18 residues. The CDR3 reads CASSTTGTVDSGANVLTF. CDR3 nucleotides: TGTGCCAGCAGTACAACCGGGACAGTAGATTCTGGGGCCAACGTCCTGACTTTC.

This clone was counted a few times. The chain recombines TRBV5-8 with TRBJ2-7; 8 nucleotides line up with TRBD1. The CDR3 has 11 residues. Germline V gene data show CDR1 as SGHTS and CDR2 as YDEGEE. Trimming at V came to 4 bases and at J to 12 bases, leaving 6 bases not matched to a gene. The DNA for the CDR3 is TGTGCCAGCAGCGGCTGGACAGGGATGTACTTC. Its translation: CASSGWTGMYF.

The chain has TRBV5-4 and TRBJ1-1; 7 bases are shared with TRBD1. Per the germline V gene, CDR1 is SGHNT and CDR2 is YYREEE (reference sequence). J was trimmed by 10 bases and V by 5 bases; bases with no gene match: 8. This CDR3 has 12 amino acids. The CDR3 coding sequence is TGTGCCAGCAGGGGGGTACAGGGGCCAGCTTTCTTT. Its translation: CASRGVQGPAFF.

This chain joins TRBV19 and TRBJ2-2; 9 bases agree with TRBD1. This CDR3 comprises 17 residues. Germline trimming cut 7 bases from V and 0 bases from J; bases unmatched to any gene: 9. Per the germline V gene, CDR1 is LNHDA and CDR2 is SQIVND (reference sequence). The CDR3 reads CASTGTGSPTNTGELFF. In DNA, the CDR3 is TGTGCCAGTACCGGGACAGGGTCCCCGACGAACACCGGGGAGCTGTTTTTT. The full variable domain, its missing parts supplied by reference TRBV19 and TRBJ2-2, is DGGITQSPKYLFRKEGQNVTLSCEQNLNHDAMYWYRQDPGQGLRLIYYSQIVNDFQKGDIAEGYSVSREKKESFPLTVTSAQKNPTAFYLCASTGTGSPTNTGELFFGEGSRLTVL.

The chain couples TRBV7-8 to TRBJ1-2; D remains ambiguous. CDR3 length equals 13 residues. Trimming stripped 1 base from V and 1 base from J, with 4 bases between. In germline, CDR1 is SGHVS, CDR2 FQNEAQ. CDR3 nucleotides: TGTGCCAGCAGCTTAGTTAATAACTATGGCTACACCTTC. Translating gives CASSLVNNYGYTF.

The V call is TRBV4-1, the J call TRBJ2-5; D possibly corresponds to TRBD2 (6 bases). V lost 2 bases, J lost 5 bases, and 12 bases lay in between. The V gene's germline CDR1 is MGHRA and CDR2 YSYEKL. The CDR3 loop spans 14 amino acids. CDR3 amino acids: CASSQLEGVETQYF. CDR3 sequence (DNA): TGCGCCAGCAGCCAACTGGAGGGCGTGGAGACCCAGTACTTC.

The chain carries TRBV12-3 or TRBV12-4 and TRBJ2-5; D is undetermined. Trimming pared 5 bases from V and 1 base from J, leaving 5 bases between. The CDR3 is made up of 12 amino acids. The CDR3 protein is CASSQSQETQYF. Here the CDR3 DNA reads TGTGCCAGCAGTCAGTCCCAAGAGACCCAGTACTTC.

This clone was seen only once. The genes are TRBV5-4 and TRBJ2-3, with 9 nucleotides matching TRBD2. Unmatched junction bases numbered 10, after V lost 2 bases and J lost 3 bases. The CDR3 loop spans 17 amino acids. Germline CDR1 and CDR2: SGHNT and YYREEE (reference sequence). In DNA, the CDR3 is TGTGCCAGCAGCTTAGGGGGTAGCGGGGGATTTACAGATACGCAGTATTTT. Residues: CASSLGGSGGFTDTQYF.

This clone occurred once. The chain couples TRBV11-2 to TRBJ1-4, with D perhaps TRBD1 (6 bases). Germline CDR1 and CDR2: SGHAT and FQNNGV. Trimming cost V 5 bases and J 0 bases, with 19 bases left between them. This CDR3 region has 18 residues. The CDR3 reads CASSLKQLPGATNEKLFF. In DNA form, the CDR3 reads TGTGCCAGCAGCCTCAAACAACTCCCAGGGGCAACTAATGAAAAACTGTTTTTT.

CDR3 amino acids: CASSLSGAETQYF. As DNA, the CDR3 is TGCGCCAGCAGCTTATCAGGGGCAGAGACCCAGTACTTC. J is TRBJ2-5 and V is TRBV5-1, with D possibly matching TRBD1 (6 bases). Germline-derived CDR1 and CDR2 are SGHRS and YFSETQ. The CDR3 sequence is 13 residues long. Trimming removed 2 bases from V and 4 bases from J, with 9 bases in between.

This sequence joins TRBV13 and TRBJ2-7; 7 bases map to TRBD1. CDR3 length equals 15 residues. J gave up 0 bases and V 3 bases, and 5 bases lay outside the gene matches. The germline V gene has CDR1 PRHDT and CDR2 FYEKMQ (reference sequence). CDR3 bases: TGTGCCAGCAGCTTCTCGGGACAGAACTCCTACGAGCAGTACTTC. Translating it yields CASSFSGQNSYEQYF. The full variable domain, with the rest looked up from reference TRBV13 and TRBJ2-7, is AAGVIQSPRHLIKEKRETATLKCYPIPRHDTVYWYQQGPGQDPQFLISFYEKMQSDKGSIPDRFSAQQFSDYHSELNMSSLELGDSALYFCASSFSGQNSYEQYFGPGTRLTVT.

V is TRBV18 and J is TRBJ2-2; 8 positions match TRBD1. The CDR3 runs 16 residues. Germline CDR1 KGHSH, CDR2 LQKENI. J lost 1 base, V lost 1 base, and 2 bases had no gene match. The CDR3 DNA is TGTGCCAGCTCACCACAAGGGACAGGGAACACCGGGGAGCTGTTTTTT. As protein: CASSPQGTGNTGELFF.

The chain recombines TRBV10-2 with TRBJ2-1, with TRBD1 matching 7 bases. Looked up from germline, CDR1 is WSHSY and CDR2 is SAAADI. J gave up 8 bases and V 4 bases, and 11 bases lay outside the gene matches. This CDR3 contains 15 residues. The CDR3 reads CASSVRQGSFDEQFF. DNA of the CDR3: TGCGCCAGCAGTGTTAGACAGGGAAGTTTCGATGAGCAGTTCTTC.

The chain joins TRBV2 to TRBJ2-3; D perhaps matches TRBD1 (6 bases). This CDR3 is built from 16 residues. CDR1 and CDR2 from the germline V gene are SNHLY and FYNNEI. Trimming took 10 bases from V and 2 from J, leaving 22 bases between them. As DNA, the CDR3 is TGTGCCACCAGGACAGACGAAACTGGGTACACAGATACGCAGTATTTT. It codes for CATRTDETGYTDTQYF.

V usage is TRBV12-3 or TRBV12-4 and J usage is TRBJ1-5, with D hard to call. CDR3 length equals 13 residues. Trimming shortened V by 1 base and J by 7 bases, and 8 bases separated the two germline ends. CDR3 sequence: CASSLGVRQPQHF. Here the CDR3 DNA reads TGTGCCAGCAGTTTAGGGGTGCGGCAGCCCCAGCATTTT.

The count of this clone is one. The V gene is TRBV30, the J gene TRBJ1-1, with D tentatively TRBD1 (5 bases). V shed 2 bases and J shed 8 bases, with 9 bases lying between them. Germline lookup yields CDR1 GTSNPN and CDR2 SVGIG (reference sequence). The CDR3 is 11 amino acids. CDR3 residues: CAWSHRGEAFF. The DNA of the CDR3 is TGTGCCTGGAGTCACCGGGGGGAAGCTTTCTTT.

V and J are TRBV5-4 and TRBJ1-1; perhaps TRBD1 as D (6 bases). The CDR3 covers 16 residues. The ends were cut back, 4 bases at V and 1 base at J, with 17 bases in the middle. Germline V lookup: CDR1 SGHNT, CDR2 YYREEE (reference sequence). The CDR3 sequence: CASSPDSVVSNTEAFF. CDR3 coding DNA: TGTGCCAGCAGCCCGGACAGCGTAGTGTCGAACACTGAAGCTTTCTTT.

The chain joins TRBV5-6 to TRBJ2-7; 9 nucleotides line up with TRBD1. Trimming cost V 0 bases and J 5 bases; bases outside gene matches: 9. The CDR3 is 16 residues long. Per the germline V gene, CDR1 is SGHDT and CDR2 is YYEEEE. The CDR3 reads CASSLVQGADFNEQYF. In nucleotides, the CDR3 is TGTGCCAGCAGCTTGGTACAGGGGGCGGATTTTAACGAGCAGTACTTC.

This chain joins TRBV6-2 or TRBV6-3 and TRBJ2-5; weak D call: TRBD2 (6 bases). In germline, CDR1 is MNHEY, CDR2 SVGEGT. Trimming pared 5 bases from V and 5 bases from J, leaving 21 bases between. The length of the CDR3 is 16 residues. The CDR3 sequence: CASSGGSYGGGETQYF. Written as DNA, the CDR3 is TGTGCCAGCAGTGGGGGGAGCTATGGTGGAGGGGAGACCCAGTACTTC.